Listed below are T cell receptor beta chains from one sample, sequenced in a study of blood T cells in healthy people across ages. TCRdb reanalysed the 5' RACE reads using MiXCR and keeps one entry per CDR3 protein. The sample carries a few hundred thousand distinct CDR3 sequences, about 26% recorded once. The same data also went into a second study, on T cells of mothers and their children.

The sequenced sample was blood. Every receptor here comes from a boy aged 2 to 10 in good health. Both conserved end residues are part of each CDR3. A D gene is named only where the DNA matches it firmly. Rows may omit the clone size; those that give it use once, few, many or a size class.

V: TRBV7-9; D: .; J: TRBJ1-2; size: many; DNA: TGTGCCAGCAGTCGGGACGGAAACTATGGCTACACCTTC; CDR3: CASSRDGNYGYTF
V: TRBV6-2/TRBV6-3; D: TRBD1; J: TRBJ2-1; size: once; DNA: TGTGCCAGCAGTTACCCCGGACAGGCCTACAATGAGCAGTTCTTC; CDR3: CASSYPGQAYNEQFF
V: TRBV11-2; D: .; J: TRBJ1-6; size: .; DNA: TGTGCCAGCAGCTTAGATCCCCTATCCCCTTCACCCCTCCACTTT; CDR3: CASSLDPLSPSPLHF
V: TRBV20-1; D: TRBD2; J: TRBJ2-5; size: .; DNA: TGCAGTGCTAGAGATACGAGCGGGAGGGCCGGGAGTCAAGAGACCCAGTACTTC; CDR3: CSARDTSGRAGSQETQYF
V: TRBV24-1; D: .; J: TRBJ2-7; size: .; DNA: TGTGCCACCAGTGATTCGAAAAGGGGCAATCACGAGCAGTACTTC; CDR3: CATSDSKRGNHEQYF
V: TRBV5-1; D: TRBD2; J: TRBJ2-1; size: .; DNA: TGCGCCAGCAGCTTGGATCTAGCGGGAGGCCATTCCTACAATGAGCAGTTCTTC; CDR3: CASSLDLAGGHSYNEQFF
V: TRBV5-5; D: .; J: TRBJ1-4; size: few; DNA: TGTGCCAGCAGCTTAGATATCATGCGGGATGAAAAACTGTTTTTT; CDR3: CASSLDIMRDEKLFF
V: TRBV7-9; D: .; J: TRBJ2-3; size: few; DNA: TGTGCCAGCAGCTTAGGTTGGGGGACTAGCACAGATACGCAGTATTTT; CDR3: CASSLGWGTSTDTQYF
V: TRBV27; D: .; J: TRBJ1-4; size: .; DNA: TGTGCCGGCAGTCCTTTTCCTGCAACTAATGAAAAACTGTTTTTT; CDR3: CAGSPFPATNEKLFF
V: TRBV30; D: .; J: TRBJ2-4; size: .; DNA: TGTGCCTGGACAGGGGCGGGGAACATTCAGTACTTC; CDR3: CAWTGAGNIQYF
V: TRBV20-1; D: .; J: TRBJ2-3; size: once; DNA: TGCAGTGCTTTCTCGGACCTCCATAACACAGATACGCAGTATTTT; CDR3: CSAFSDLHNTDTQYF
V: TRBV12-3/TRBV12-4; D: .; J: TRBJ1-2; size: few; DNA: TGTGCCAGCAGTACAGGTGACTATGGCTACACCTTC; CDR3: CASSTGDYGYTF
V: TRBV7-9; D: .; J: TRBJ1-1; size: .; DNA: TGTGCGGGTACTGAAGCTTTCTTT; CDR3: CAGTEAFF
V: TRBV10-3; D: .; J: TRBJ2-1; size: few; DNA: TGTGCCATCAGTGGTTCACATGAGCAGTTCTTC; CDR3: CAISGSHEQFF
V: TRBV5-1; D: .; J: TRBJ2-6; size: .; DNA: TGCGCCAGCAGCTTACAGATCTCTGGGGCCAACGTCCTGACTTTC; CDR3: CASSLQISGANVLTF
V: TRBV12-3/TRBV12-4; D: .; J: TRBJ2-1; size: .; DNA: TGTGCCAGCACTCCCATCGGGGAAATCTTCAATGAGCAGTTCTTC; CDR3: CASTPIGEIFNEQFF
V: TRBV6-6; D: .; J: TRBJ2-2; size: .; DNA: TGTGCCATCCGAAGGGGCGGGAACACCGGGGAGCTGTTTTTT; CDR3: CAIRRGGNTGELFF
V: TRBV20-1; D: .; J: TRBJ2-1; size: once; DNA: TGCAGTGCTAGTGTGAGCTCCTACAATGAGCAGTTCTTC; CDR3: CSASVSSYNEQFF
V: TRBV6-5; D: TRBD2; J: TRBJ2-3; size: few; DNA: TGTGCCAGCAGTTACCAAGGACTAGCGGGAGTCACAGATACGCAGTATTTT; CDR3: CASSYQGLAGVTDTQYF
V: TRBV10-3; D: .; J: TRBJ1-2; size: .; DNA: TGTGCCATCAGGGGACCCAAAGGCGGCTACACCTTC; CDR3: CAIRGPKGGYTF
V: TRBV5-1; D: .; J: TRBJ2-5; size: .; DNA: TGCGCCAGCAGCCGACTCCGGACATCCACGGAGGAGACCCAGTACTTC; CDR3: CASSRLRTSTEETQYF
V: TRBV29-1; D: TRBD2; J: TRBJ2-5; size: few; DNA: TGCAGCGTTGCCCGGAGCGGGGTACAAGAGACCCAGTACTTC; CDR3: CSVARSGVQETQYF
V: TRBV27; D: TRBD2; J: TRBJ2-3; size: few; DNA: TGTGCCAGCAGTACGGGACTAGCATATGGCACAGATACGCAGTATTTT; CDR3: CASSTGLAYGTDTQYF
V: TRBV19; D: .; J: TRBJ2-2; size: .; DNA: TGTGCCAGTAGCCCCGGACTATTCACCGGGGAGCTGTTTTTT; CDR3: CASSPGLFTGELFF
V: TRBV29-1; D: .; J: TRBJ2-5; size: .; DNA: TGCAGCACCCACGGACAAGAGACCCAGTACTTC; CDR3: CSTHGQETQYF
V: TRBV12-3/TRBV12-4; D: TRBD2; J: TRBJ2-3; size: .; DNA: TGTGCCAGCAAACTAGCGGGGGATACGCAGTATTTT; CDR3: CASKLAGDTQYF
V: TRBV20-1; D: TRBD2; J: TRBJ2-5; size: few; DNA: TGCAGTGCTAGTGGACTAGGTCAAGAGACCCAGTACTTC; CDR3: CSASGLGQETQYF
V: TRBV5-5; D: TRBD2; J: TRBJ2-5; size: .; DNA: TGTGCCAGCAGCTCTACGACTAGCGGGATAGGGGGGCGGACCCAGTACTTC; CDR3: CASSSTTSGIGGRTQYF
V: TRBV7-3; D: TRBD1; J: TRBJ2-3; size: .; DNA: TGTGCCAGCAGCTTAGGGACAGGGAAAAGGGATACGCAGTATTTT; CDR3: CASSLGTGKRDTQYF
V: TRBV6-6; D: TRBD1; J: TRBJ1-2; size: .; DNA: TGTGCCAGCAGCCCCCCAACAGGGGAAGGCTACACCTTC; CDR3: CASSPPTGEGYTF
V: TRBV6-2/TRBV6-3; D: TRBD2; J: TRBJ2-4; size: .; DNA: TGTGCCAGCAGTTATACTAGCGGGACGAATAACATTCAGTACTTC; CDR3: CASSYTSGTNNIQYF
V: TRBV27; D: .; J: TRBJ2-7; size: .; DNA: TGTGCCAGCAGTCCCTCTCCACAGGGCTACGAGCAGTACTTC; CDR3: CASSPSPQGYEQYF
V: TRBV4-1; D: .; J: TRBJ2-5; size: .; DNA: TGCGCCAGCAGCCAGCTGACTTCGGGCCAAGAGACCCAGTACTTC; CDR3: CASSQLTSGQETQYF
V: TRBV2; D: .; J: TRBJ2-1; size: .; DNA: TGTGCCAGCAGTGAAGCGCGACCCAGCAATGAGCAGTTCTTC; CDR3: CASSEARPSNEQFF
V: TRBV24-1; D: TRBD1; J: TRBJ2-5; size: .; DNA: TGTGCCACCAGTGATCCGACAGGGGAAGGGGAGACCCAGTACTTC; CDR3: CATSDPTGEGETQYF
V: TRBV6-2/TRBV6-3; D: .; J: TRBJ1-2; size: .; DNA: TGTGCCAGCAGTTACGACCGGGACGGCTATAGCTATGGCTACACCTTC; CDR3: CASSYDRDGYSYGYTF
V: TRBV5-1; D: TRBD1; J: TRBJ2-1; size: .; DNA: TGCGCCAGCAGTGTGGGACAGTACAATGAGCAGTTCTTC; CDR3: CASSVGQYNEQFF
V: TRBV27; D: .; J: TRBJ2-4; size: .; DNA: TGTGCCAGTAGTTTGACGGGATTTTTTGCCAAAAACATTCAGTACTTC; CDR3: CASSLTGFFAKNIQYF
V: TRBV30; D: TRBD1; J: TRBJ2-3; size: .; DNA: TGTGCCTGGGGACAGGGACTGACTAGCACAGATACGCAGTATTTT; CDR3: CAWGQGLTSTDTQYF
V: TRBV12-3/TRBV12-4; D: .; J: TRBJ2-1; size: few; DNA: TGTGCCAGCACAGGGATTTCCTACAATGAGCAGTTCTTC; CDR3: CASTGISYNEQFF
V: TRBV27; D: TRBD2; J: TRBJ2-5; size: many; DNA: TGTGCCAGCAGCTACGGGGGGGCCAGAGAGACCCAGTACTTC; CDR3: CASSYGGARETQYF
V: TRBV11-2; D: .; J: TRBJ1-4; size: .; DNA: TGTGCCAGCAGCTTAGGTGGCGGACATAATGAAAAACTGTTTTTT; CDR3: CASSLGGGHNEKLFF